This T cell receptor beta chain was recovered during a study of identical twins. Concerning this clonotype itself: Its antigen remains unknown.

V shed 5 bases and J 7 bases; nucleotides not matched to a gene: 10. Germline V gene lookup returns CDR1 LGHDT and CDR2 YNNKEL (reference sequence). This CDR3 region has 15 residues. TCRdb processed the 5' RACE reads anew with MiXCR; each CDR3 protein has one entry. The sample holds around 250,000 distinct CDR3 sequences, approximately 7% seen once. Study results and caveats: Among out-of-frame alpha sequences shared by twins, low generation probability occurred in excess.

In addition, the sample was reused for a study of yellow fever vaccine responses in identical twins. That report adds: Twins reportedly appeared to share part of their vaccine T cell response while keeping part individual.

This clonotype was sampled from a woman aged 18-29 years in good health. The V gene is TRBV3-1, the J gene TRBJ2-5, with 10 bases lining up with TRBD2. The specimen sequenced was memory (CD45RO+) T cells sorted from blood. The CDR3 DNA reads TGTGCCAGCAGCGAAGCGGGACTAGCGATAGGGACCCAGTACTTC. It is translated as CASSEAGLAIGTQYF.